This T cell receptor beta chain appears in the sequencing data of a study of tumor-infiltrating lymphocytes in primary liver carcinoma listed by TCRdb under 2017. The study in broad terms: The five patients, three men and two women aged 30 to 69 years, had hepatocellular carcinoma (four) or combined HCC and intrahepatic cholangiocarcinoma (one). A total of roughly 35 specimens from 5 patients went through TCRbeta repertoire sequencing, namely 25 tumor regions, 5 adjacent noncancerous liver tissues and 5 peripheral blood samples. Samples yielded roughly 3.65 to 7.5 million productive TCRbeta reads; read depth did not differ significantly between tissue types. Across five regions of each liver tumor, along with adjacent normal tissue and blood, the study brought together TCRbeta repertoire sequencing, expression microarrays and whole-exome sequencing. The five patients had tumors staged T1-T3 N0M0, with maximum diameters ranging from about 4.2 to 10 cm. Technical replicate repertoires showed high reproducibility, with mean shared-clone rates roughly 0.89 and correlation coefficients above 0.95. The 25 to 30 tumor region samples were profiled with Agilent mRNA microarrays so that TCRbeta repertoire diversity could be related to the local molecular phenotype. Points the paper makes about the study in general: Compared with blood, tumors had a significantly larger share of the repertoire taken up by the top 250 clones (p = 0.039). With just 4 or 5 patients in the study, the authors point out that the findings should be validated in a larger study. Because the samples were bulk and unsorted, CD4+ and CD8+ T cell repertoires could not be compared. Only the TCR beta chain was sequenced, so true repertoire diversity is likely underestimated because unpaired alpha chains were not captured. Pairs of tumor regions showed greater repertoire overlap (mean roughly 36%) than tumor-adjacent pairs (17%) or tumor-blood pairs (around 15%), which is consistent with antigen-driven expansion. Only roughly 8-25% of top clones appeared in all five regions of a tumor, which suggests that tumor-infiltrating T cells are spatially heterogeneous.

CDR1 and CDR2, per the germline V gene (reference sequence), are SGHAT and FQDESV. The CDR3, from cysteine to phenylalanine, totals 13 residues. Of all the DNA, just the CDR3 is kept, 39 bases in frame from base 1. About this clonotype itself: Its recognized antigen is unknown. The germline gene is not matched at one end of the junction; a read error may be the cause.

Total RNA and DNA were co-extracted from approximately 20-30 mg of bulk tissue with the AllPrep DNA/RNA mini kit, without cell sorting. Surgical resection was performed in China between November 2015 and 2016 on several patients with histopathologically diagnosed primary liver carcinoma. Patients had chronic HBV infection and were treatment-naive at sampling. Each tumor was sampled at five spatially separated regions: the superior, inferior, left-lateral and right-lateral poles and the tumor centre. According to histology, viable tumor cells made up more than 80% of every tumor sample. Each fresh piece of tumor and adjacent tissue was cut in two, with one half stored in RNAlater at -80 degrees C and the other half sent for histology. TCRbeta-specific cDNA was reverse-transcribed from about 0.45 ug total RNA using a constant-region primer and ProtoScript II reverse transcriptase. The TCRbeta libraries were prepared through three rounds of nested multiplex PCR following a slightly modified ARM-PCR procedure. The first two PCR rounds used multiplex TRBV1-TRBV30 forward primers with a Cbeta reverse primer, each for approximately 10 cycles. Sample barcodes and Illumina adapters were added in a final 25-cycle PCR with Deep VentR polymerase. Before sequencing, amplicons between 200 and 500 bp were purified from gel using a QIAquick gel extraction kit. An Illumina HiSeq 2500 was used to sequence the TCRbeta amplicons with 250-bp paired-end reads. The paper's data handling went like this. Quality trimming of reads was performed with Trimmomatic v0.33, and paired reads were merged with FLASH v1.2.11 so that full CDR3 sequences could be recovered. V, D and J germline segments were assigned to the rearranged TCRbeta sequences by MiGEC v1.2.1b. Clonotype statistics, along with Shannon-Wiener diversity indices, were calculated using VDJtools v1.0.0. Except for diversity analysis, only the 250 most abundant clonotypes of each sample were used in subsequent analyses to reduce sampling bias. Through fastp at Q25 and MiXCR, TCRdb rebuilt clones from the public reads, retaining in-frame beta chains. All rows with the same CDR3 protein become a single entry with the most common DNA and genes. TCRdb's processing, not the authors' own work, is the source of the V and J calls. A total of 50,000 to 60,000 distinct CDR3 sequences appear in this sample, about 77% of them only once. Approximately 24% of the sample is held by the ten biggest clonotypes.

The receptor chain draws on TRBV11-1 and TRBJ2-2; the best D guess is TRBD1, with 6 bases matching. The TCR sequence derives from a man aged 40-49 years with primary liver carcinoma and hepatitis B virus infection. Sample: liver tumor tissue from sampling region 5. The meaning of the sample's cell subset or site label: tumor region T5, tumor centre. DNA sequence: TGTGCCAACGGCTTTTGGGACACCGGGGAGCCGTTTTTT. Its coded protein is CANGFWDTGEPFF.